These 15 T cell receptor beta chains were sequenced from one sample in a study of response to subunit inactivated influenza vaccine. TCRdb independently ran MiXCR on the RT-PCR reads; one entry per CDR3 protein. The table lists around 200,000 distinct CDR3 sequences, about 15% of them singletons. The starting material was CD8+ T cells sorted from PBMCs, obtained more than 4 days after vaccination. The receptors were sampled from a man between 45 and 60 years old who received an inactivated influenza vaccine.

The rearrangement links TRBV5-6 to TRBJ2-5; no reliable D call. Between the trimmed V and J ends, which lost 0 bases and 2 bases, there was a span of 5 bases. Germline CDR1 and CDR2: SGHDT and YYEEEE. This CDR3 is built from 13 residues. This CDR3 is CASSLAIQETQYF. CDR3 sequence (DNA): TGTGCCAGCAGCTTGGCTATACAAGAGACCCAGTACTTC.

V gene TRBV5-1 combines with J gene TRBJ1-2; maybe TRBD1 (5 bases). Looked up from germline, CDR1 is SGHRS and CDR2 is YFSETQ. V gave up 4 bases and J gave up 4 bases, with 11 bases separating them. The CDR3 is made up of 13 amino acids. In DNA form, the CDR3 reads TGCGCCAGCAGCGCGGACACTGGCTATGGCTACACCTTC. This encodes CASSADTGYGYTF.

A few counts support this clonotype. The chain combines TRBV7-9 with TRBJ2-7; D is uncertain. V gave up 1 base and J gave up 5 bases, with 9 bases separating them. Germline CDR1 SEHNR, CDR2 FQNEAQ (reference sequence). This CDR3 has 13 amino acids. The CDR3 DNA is TGTGCCAGCAGCTTAGGGAATCTGGACGAGCAGTACTTC. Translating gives CASSLGNLDEQYF.

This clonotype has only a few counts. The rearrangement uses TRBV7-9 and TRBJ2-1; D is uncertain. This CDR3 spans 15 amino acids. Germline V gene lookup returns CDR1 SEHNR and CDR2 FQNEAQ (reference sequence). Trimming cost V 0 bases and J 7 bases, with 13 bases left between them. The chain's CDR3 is CASSLASPLWNEQFF. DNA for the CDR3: TGTGCCAGCAGCTTAGCAAGTCCTCTTTGGAATGAGCAGTTCTTC.

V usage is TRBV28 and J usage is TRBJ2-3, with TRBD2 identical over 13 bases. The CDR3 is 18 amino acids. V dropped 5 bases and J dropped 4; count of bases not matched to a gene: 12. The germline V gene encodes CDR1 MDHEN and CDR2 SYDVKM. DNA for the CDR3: TGTGCCAGCAGTCCGGGCCTCGGGACTAGCGGGACGTCAGATACGCAGTATTTT. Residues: CASSPGLGTSGTSDTQYF.

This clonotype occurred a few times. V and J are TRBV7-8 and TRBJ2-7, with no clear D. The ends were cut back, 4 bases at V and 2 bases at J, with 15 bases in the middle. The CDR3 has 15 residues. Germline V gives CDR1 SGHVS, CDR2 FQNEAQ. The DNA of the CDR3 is TGTGCCAGCAGCTCGGCCGGCGGTATGGCCTACGAGCAGTACTTC. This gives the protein CASSSAGGMAYEQYF.

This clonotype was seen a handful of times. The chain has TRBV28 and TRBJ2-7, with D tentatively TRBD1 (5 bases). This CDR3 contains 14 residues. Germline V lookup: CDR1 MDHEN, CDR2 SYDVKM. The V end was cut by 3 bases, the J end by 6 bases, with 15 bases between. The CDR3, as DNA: TGTGCCAGCAGTTTGATAGGGGCAAACGGCGAGCAGTACTTC. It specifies CASSLIGANGEQYF.

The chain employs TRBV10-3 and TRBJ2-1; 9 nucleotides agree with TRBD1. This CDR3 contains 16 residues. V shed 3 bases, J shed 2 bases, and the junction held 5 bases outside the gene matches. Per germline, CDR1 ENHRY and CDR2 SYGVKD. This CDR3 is CAISDYRDRAYNEQFF. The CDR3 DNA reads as TGTGCCATCAGTGACTACAGGGACAGGGCCTACAATGAGCAGTTCTTC.

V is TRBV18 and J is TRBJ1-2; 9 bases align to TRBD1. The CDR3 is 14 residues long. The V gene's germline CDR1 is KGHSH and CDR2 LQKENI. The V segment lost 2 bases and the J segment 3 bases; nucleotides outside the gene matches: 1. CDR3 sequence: CASSPGQGYYGYTF. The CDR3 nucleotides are TGTGCCAGCTCACCAGGACAGGGGTACTATGGCTACACCTTC.

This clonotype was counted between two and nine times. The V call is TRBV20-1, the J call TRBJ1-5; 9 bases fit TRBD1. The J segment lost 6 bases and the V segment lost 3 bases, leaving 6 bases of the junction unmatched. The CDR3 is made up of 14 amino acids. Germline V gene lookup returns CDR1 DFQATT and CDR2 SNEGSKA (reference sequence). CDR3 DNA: TGCAGTGCTAGGTCGGGACAGGGAGGTCAGCCCCAGCATTTT. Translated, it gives CSARSGQGGQPQHF.

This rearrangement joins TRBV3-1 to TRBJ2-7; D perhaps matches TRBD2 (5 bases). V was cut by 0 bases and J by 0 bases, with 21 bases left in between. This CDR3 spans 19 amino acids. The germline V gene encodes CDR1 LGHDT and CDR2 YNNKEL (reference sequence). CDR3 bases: TGTGCCAGCAGCCAAGAGGGATCGGTCGGGCGGGCGGACTCCTACGAGCAGTACTTC. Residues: CASSQEGSVGRADSYEQYF.

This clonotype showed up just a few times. For the CDR3, the DNA is TGCGCCAGTATTACTAAACCCCAAAATCAGGGGGAGGTTGAAGCTTTCTTT. The encoded protein is CASITKPQNQGEVEAFF. This rearrangement joins TRBV5-1 to TRBJ1-1, with 7 bases matching TRBD1. Germline V gives CDR1 SGHRS, CDR2 YFSETQ. This CDR3 contains 17 residues. V was pared by 8 bases and J by 7 bases, with 23 bases of the junction left unmatched.

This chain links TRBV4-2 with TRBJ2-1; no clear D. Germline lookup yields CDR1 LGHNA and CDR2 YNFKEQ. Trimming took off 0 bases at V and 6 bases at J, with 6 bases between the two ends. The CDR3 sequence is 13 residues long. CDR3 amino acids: CASSQEGGNEQFF. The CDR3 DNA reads TGTGCCAGCAGCCAAGAGGGCGGCAATGAGCAGTTCTTC.

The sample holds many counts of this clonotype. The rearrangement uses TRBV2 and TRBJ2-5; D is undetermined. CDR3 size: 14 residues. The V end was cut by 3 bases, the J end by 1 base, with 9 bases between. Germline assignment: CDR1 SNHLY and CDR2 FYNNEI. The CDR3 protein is CASSDPWVQETQYF. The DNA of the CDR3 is TGTGCCAGCAGTGACCCGTGGGTCCAAGAGACCCAGTACTTC.

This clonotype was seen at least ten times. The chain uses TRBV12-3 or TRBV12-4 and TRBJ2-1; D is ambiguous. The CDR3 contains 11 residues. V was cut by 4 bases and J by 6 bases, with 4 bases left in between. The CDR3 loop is CASSYSNEQFF. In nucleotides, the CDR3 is TGTGCCAGCAGTTATAGCAATGAGCAGTTCTTC.